This section outlines one TCR beta chain sequence together with its context. Its antigen is currently not known. Qualities for individual bases were not recorded, and no much larger clone is one base off. The sample belongs to a study of PD-1 blockade in classical Hodgkin lymphoma (dated by TCRdb to about 2020). Context from the whole study: Nivolumab dosing was 3 mg/kg intravenously every 2 weeks, continuing until either disease progression or unacceptable toxicity. The study used CyTOF and TCR beta sequencing to define a peripheral blood immune signature of response to PD-1 blockade in classical Hodgkin lymphoma.

The paper as a whole reports these results and caveats: Trial patients with a complete response had baseline diversity similar to that of newly diagnosed patients, while partial responders and progressors had significantly lower diversity. The study was limited to a single clinical trial cohort, and causes of repertoire differences, possibly disease activity or prior therapy, remained undefined. Newly diagnosed patients were reported to have lower baseline TCR diversity than healthy donors, and relapsed/refractory patients were reported to have lower baseline TCR diversity still. Diversity was lower in patients who began nivolumab less than 1 year after ASCT, so these patients were left out of later analyses to avoid confounding by immune reconstitution. CD4+ but not CD8+ TCR diversity rose significantly by C4D1 (p=0.0027 vs p=0.16), most apparent in complete responders (p=0.02).

CDR1 and CDR2, looked up from the germline V gene, are MNHEY and SVGAGI. Including the terminal cysteine and phenylalanine, the CDR3 comprises 16 residues. Only the CDR3 DNA is retained, 48 bases long and in frame from the first base. The germline V and J ends show losses of 2 bases and 6 bases respectively, and no gene match explains 12 bases of the junction. The sample's time point label, decoded: cycle 2 day 1 (C2D1) of nivolumab. All trial patients had relapsed after autologous stem cell transplantation, with cohorts A, B and C differing in prior brentuximab vedotin exposure. The trial cohort comprised roughly 50 patients with relapsed/refractory classical Hodgkin lymphoma whose best overall responses were complete response, partial response or progressive disease. Single-agent nivolumab was administered to trial patients in the multi-cohort phase II CheckMate 205 trial. An independent review committee assessed best overall response using the 2007 International Working Group response criteria. Trial PBMCs were collected immediately before nivolumab initiation (C1D1) and during therapy at cycle 2 day 1 and cycle 4 day 1. Peripheral blood was collected in 8 mL Vacutainer Cell Preparation Tubes, from which PBMCs were isolated by centrifugation and then cryopreserved.

Genomic DNA was isolated using the Qiagen DNeasy kit from unsorted PBMCs as well as from negatively selected CD4+ and CD8+ fractions. TCR beta CDR3 regions were subjected to amplification by immunoSEQ multiplex PCR with primers that anneal to V and J segments. Amplification bias was minimized using a synthetic immune receptor repertoire, and residual bias was removed computationally after sequencing. The source study handled its data this way. Repertoire diversity was quantified as the Shannon entropy index using custom Python scripts. The unsorted, CD4+ and CD8+ repertoires were each analyzed separately, with the exception of combined analyses, where CD4+ and CD8+ sequences were merged in silico. Clonal expansion was defined as at least a 2-fold frequency increase after treatment relative to C1D1, with a pseudocount of 0.5 for undetected baseline clones. Singleton clones were defined as clones with 0 or 1 copy at C1D1, and non-singleton clones were defined as clones with 2 or more copies. Clones expanded in unsorted samples were annotated as CD4+, CD8+ or unknown by matching protein sequences in sorted samples from the same patient. Wilcoxon tests on paired samples were used to test changes in diversity from C1D1 to C4D1. TCRdb re-hosts the immuneACCESS table, in-frame sequences only. Its copies lack some clones; in the studies checked, an unresolved V gene accounts for under half of them, and the cause for the rest is not known. V and J calls and clone size are copied from that table; D and trimming were computed from the DNA. For this sample the table gives 15,000 to 20,000 clones, of which 79% were detected only once. The ten biggest clones cover over 15% of the sample.

The sequence was collected from a human donor with classical Hodgkin lymphoma. Rearrangement joined TRBV6-5 to TRBJ2-7, with TRBD1 identical over 8 junction bases. The material was peripheral blood mononuclear cells (PBMCs), obtained before the second cycle of nivolumab. The DNA sequence is given as TGTGCCAGCAGTTACCACTCCGGGACAGGAATTAGCGAGCAGTACTTC. Its product reads: CASSYHSGTGISEQYF.